This T cell receptor beta chain was sequenced during a study of memory CD4+ T cells and cytomegalovirus serostatus. Profiling relied on immunoSEQ multiplex PCR, and the TCRdb table lists in-frame clones only, not all of them. Of roughly 67,000 clones listed, about 75% are singletons. V was cut by 1 base and J by 5 bases, with 8 bases left in between. CDR3 length: 13 amino acids. Germline lookup yields CDR1 SGHAT and CDR2 FQDESV (reference sequence). The sort gate was single viable CD3+CD4+CD8-CD45RO+ cells for memory CD4+ T cells. Sequenced material: memory CD4+ T cells from blood. The TCR originated in an adult in good health and CMV-seropositive. The chain links TRBV11-1 to TRBJ2-5; D not certain. The CDR3 bases are TGTGCCAGCAGCTTAGGTTCTGAGGAGACCCAGTACTTC. It specifies CASSLGSEETQYF.